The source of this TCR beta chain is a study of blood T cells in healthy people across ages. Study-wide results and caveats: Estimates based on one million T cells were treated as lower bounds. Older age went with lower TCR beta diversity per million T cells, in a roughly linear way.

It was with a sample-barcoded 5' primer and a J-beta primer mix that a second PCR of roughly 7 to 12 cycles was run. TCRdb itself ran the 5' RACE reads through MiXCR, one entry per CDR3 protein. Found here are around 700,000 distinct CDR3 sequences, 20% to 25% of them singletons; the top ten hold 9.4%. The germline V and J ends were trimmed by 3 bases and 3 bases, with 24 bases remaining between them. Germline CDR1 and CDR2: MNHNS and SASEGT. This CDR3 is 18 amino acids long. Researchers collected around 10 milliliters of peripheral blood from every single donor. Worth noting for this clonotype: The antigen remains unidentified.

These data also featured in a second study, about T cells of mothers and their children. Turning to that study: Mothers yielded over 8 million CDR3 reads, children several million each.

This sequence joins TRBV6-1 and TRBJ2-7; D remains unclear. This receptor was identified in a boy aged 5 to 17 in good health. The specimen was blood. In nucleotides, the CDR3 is TGTGCCAGCAGTGAGAGATCCACCCACTCTAAAACTGTCTACGAGCAGTACTTC. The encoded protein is CASSERSTHSKTVYEQYF.